This T cell receptor (beta chain) was profiled in a study of T cell responses to AZD1222 COVID-19 vaccine. Germline values: CDR1 LNHNV, CDR2 YYDKDF (reference sequence). V was clipped by 3 bases and J by 5 bases, with 13 bases between them. The length of the CDR3 is 14 residues. Study conclusions and caveats: Nearly half of spike-specific TCRs reportedly target variant regions that are unmutated in the B.1.351 and B.1.1.7 variants. Females outnumbered males among donors, who were mostly white British; clonal diversity was possibly underestimated. AZD1222 recipients seropositive at baseline numbered only six or seven. Among vaccine-associated CD4 TCRs, coverage spanned spike, with dominance at 160-218 and 743-854.

Profiled with immunoSEQ multiplex PCR; TCRdb holds only in-frame clones, not every one. This sample carries under 150,000 clones, 93% of them seen once, and the ten largest clones take 5.1%. Turning to this clone: Antigen unknown.

The specimen comprised peripheral blood, sampled on day 0 of AZD1222 vaccination. The source is an adult in good health. The chain is built from TRBV15 and TRBJ2-5, with a tentative D call TRBD1 (6 bases). The CDR3 sequence: CATSRAGAEETQYF. CDR3 DNA sequence: TGTGCCACCAGCAGGGCAGGGGCCGAGGAGACCCAGTACTTC. Supplemented by reference TRBV15 and TRBJ2-5, the full variable domain reads DAMVIQNPRYQVTQFGKPVTLSCSQTLNHNVMYWYQQKSSQAPKLLFHYYDKDFNNEADTPDNFQSRRPNTSFCFLDIRSPGLGDTAMYLCATSRAGAEETQYFGPGTRLLVL.